This TCR beta chain was sequenced in a study of blood T cell repertoires in COVID-19. V lost 1 base, J lost 7 bases, and 17 bases lay in between. The CDR3 contains 14 residues. Looked up from germline, CDR1 is GTSNPN and CDR2 is SVGIG (reference sequence). Profiled with immunoSEQ multiplex PCR; TCRdb holds only in-frame clones, not every one. The sample yields about 250,000 clones, 65% to 90% seen once. Donors were grouped by their self-reported clinical history. All recovered Cohort 3 donors got two negative PCRs, got clearance, or saw symptom resolution. The clonotype originates from a man between 35 and 55 years old who had recovered from COVID-19. The source material was PBMCs or T cells enriched from blood (not recorded which). The gene calls are TRBV30 and TRBJ2-7; a weak D match, TRBD2 (6 bases). CDR3: CAWSASLIGTEQYF. CDR3 sequence (DNA): TGTGCCTGGAGTGCGTCTCTGATAGGGACTGAGCAGTACTTC.